Given below is one T cell receptor beta chain in context. This sample was included in a study of blood T cell repertoires in COVID-19. Across the whole study: The samples span acute and convalescent COVID-19 from the United States, Italy and Spain. Sources were T cells, B-cell-depleted T cells, or PBMCs; the material itself was cDNA or gDNA.

Original processing notes: Reference gene primer amplification gave nucleated cell count estimates. Profiled with immunoSEQ multiplex PCR; TCRdb holds only in-frame clones, not every one. For V, J and clone size, that table is used; D and trimming come from the DNA. The sample yields some 130,000 clones, 77% seen once. Trimming stripped 4 bases from V and 5 bases from J, with 8 bases between. The CDR3 totals 12 residues. Looked up from germline, CDR1 is SNHLY and CDR2 is FYNNEI. This clonotype originated in a man older than 75 with acute or convalescent COVID-19. The chain carries TRBV2 and TRBJ1-1; D not resolved. The sequenced sample consisted of peripheral blood. The CDR3 loop is CASSVRETEAFF. Written as DNA, the CDR3 is TGTGCCAGCAGTGTTAGGGAGACTGAAGCTTTCTTT.